Listed here are 14 T cell receptor beta chains from one sample, sequenced in a study of T cell changes during pregnancy in multiple sclerosis. Only in-frame clones appear in the TCRdb table, and some are missing; sequencing was by immunoSEQ multiplex PCR. The table has 20,000 or so clones, roughly 88% seen once. The sample was CD8+ T cells from peripheral blood mononuclear cells, taken in the third trimester of pregnancy. The receptors were gathered from a female donor in good health, enrolled as a control in a pregnancy study.

This clone was observed once. This CDR3 is CASSPEYGEKLFF. The CDR3 DNA follows: TGTGCCAGCAGTCCCGAGTACGGTGAAAAACTGTTTTTT. The rearrangement links TRBV7-6 to TRBJ1-4, with D hard to call. Germline V gene sequence: CDR1 SGHVS, CDR2 FNYEAQ. This CDR3 comprises 13 residues. The V gene lost 6 bases and the J gene lost 7 bases, with 12 bases spanning the gap.

This chain uses TRBV4-3 with TRBJ2-7; possibly TRBD2 for D (6 bases). Per germline, CDR1 LGHNA and CDR2 YSLEER. The V and J ends lost 3 bases and 2 bases respectively, with 17 bases between them. This CDR3 comprises 16 residues. DNA for the CDR3: TGCGCCAGCAGCCAGGGACTCCAGGGCGTGACCTACGAGCAGTACTTC. Its translation: CASSQGLQGVTYEQYF.

The chain is built from TRBV25-1 and TRBJ1-1; D perhaps matches TRBD1 (5 bases). Trimming cost V 8 bases and J 2 bases, with 12 bases left between them. CDR3 length equals 13 residues. Germline values: CDR1 MGHDK, CDR2 SYGVNS. CDR3 sequence reads: CASERGGNTEAFF. Written as DNA, the CDR3 is TGTGCCAGCGAACGGGGGGGAAACACTGAAGCTTTCTTT.

The chain uses TRBV27 and TRBJ2-1, with 9 bases fitting TRBD1. The CDR3 has 14 residues. V lost 2 bases, J lost 12 bases, and 8 bases stayed unmatched. Germline lookup yields CDR1 MNHEY and CDR2 SMNVEV (reference sequence). The CDR3 here is CASSLGGTGMGQFF. The DNA of the CDR3 is TGTGCCAGCAGTTTAGGAGGGACAGGGATGGGGCAGTTCTTC.

The V gene is TRBV5-4, the J gene TRBJ1-1; D not certain. With 7 bases removed from V and 1 base from J, the gap between germline ends came to 14 bases. This CDR3 comprises 14 residues. Germline V gene lookup returns CDR1 SGHNT and CDR2 YYREEE (reference sequence). CDR3 sequence reads: CASHSIGENTEAFF. The CDR3 DNA follows: TGTGCCAGCCACAGCATTGGCGAGAACACTGAAGCTTTCTTT.

The rearrangement links TRBV28 to TRBJ1-5; 9 bases match TRBD1. CDR1 is MDHEN and CDR2 is SYDVKM in the germline V gene. The CDR3 has 17 amino acids. V shed 6 bases and J 1 base; nucleotides not matched to a gene: 10. The CDR3 DNA sequence: TGTGCCAGCAGCACGCTGGGACAGGGAGTAAGCAATCAGCCCCAGCATTTT. Protein sequence: CASSTLGQGVSNQPQHF.

On this clone itself: At the DNA level, this CDR3 is encoded by other sequences in the same sample as well. This chain joins TRBV4-3 and TRBJ2-1; the match to TRBD1 covers 7 bases. The ends lost 2 bases at V and 4 bases at J; junction bases unmatched: 5. Looked up from germline, CDR1 is LGHNA and CDR2 is YSLEER. This CDR3 contains 15 residues. CDR3 in DNA: TGCGCCAGCAGCCAACGACAGGGTCTATACAATGAGCAGTTCTTC. Translating it yields CASSQRQGLYNEQFF.

The V gene is TRBV21-1, the J gene TRBJ1-5; the tabulated D call, TRBD1, remains unverified against the DNA. TRBV21-1 is marked as a pseudogene. This CDR3 region has 16 residues. The CDR3 DNA is TGTGCCAGCAGCACCCGGGACAGGGTTCTGAATCAGCCCCAGCATTTT. It translates to CASSTRDRVLNQPQHF.

The V and J genes are TRBV7-2 and TRBJ2-3, with D possibly TRBD2 on 7 matching bases. Between the trimmed V and J ends, which lost 5 bases and 3 bases, there was a span of 12 bases. Per the germline V gene, CDR1 is SGHTA and CDR2 is FQGNSA. CDR3 size: 14 residues. The CDR3 reads CASSRGALTDTQYF. CDR3 nucleotide sequence: TGTGCCAGCAGCCGGGGGGCCCTAACAGATACGCAGTATTTT.

The gene calls are TRBV27 and TRBJ1-3; tentatively, D is TRBD1 (6 bases). Germline CDR1 and CDR2: MNHEY and SMNVEV (reference sequence). CDR3 length: 11 residues. V was clipped by 6 bases and J by 8 bases, with 8 bases between them. The CDR3 loop is CASRTGHTIYF. The CDR3 DNA reads TGTGCCAGCAGAACAGGGCACACCATATATTTT.

This sequence joins TRBV19 and TRBJ2-7, with D unresolved. Germline V gives CDR1 LNHDA, CDR2 SQIVND (reference sequence). The CDR3 is made up of 14 amino acids. V gave up 5 bases and J gave up 0 bases, with 11 bases separating them. This CDR3 reads CASSSSGSSYEQYF. CDR3 sequence (DNA): TGTGCCAGTAGTTCTTCTGGTAGCTCCTACGAGCAGTACTTC.

The chain has TRBV11-2 and TRBJ2-1, with 14 bases aligning to TRBD2. This CDR3 is 15 amino acids long. The ends lost 5 bases at V and 6 bases at J; junction bases unmatched: 3. Germline loops: CDR1 SGHAT, CDR2 FQNNGV. The CDR3 loop is CASSPGTSGSNEQFF. CDR3 DNA: TGTGCCAGCAGCCCAGGGACTAGCGGGAGCAATGAGCAGTTCTTC.

This clone rates as medium-sized. The gene calls are TRBV27 and TRBJ1-2; a possible D gene is TRBD1 (6 bases). Trimming left V 10 bases short and J 7 bases short, with 13 bases between. The CDR3 consists of 11 residues. Per germline, CDR1 MNHEY and CDR2 SMNVEV (reference sequence). The CDR3 reads CATEQGGGYTF. The CDR3, as DNA: TGTGCCACCGAACAGGGTGGTGGCTACACCTTC.

The rearrangement links TRBV7-2 to TRBJ2-7, with a weak D call TRBD2 (7 bases). Looked up from germline, CDR1 is SGHTA and CDR2 is FQGNSA. This CDR3 is built from 14 residues. Deletions cut 1 base from V and 3 bases from J, with 10 bases between. The CDR3 reads CASSLGGGGYEQYF. The CDR3 nucleotides read TGTGCCAGCAGCTTAGGGGGAGGGGGCTACGAGCAGTACTTC.